This is a list of T cell receptor beta chains from one sample in a study of cytomegalovirus exposure and HLA in healthy donors. Measured with immunoSEQ multiplex PCR; TCRdb has only the in-frame clones, and not every one. The sample comprises about 90,000 clones, over 65% of which are singletons, and under 5.5% rests with the top ten. The source material was PBMCs. Source of these receptors: a woman between 40 and 50 years old in good health and CMV-seropositive. Each CDR3 is given with its conserved first and last residue. Each record gives: V gene, clone size, J gene, CDR3 length, D gene, CDR3 protein, CDR3 DNA. A D gene is named only where the DNA matches it firmly. For some rows the clone size is stated as once, few or many, or as a class when expanded; others skip it.

TRBV7-8,.,TRBJ2-2,15,.,CASSLNQGPTGELFF,TGTGCCAGCAGCTTAAACCAGGGGCCCACCGGGGAGCTGTTTTTT
TRBV7-2,.,TRBJ2-1,12,.,CASRGVNNEQFF,TGTGCCAGTCGGGGAGTCAACAATGAGCAGTTCTTC
TRBV19,few,TRBJ1-1,14,.,CASRIQGIGTEAFF,TGTGCCAGTAGAATACAGGGTATTGGGACTGAAGCTTTCTTT
TRBV6-1,.,TRBJ2-1,15,TRBD2,CASSEMWREGNEQFF,TGTGCCAGCAGTGAAATGTGGCGGGAGGGCAATGAGCAGTTCTTC
TRBV27,.,TRBJ2-1,16,TRBD1,CASSSLQGAFINEQFF,TGTGCCAGCAGTTCACTACAGGGGGCTTTTATAAATGAGCAGTTCTTC
TRBV7-3,.,TRBJ2-2,15,.,CASSLQSIGTGELFF,TGTGCCAGCAGCTTACAATCCATCGGCACCGGGGAGCTGTTTTTT
TRBV19,.,TRBJ2-1,14,.,CASSILSGANEQFF,TGTGCCAGTAGTATATTATCAGGGGCCAATGAGCAGTTCTTC
TRBV19,once,TRBJ1-5,12,.,CASQGSNQPQHF,TGTGCCAGCCAGGGGAGCAATCAGCCCCAGCATTTT
TRBV5-1,.,TRBJ2-5,14,.,CASSFSGTQETQYF,TGCGCCAGCAGCTTTTCAGGAACCCAAGAGACCCAGTACTTC
TRBV6-5,few,TRBJ1-4,14,TRBD1,CASKGGTDYEKLFF,TGTGCCAGCAAAGGCGGGACAGACTATGAAAAACTGTTTTTT
TRBV7-2,.,TRBJ1-4,13,.,CASSTGANEKLFF,TGTGCCAGCAGCACTGGAGCTAATGAAAAACTGTTTTTT
TRBV6-1,.,TRBJ2-5,15,.,CASSLTISGQETQYF,TGTGCCAGCAGCCTCACCATTAGCGGCCAAGAGACCCAGTACTTC
TRBV7-9,.,TRBJ2-7,13,.,CASSDDLAYEQYF,TGTGCCAGCAGCGATGACTTGGCCTACGAGCAGTACTTC
TRBV6-5,.,TRBJ2-7,15,.,CASSYSFEERYEQYF,TGCGCCAGCAGTTACTCGTTTGAGGAGAGGTACGAGCAGTACTTC
TRBV5-1,.,TRBJ1-2,15,TRBD1,CASSLVGGTNYGYTF,TGCGCCAGCAGCTTGGTAGGGGGCACTAACTATGGCTACACCTTC
TRBV5-1,.,TRBJ2-1,19,TRBD2,CASSRGTTTSGRSYNEQFF,TGCGCCAGCAGCAGGGGGACAACAACTAGCGGGAGGTCCTACAATGAGCAGTTCTTC
TRBV6-1,.,TRBJ2-3,14,.,CASRYDTATDTQYF,TGTGCCAGCAGATATGACACGGCTACGGATACGCAGTATTTT
TRBV9,.,TRBJ2-2,15,.,CASSLSPGDTGELFF,TGTGCCAGCAGCCTGAGTCCAGGGGATACCGGGGAGCTGTTTTTT
TRBV28,.,TRBJ1-5,15,.,CASAPRTYSNQPQHF,TGTGCCAGCGCCCCAAGGACTTATAGCAATCAGCCCCAGCATTTT
TRBV19,.,TRBJ1-4,14,.,CASRTGSFNEKLFF,TGTGCCAGTAGAACAGGGTCTTTTAATGAAAAACTGTTTTTT
TRBV6-6,.,TRBJ2-7,13,.,CASSPRDEREQYF,TGTGCCAGCAGTCCGCGGGACGAGCGCGAGCAGTACTTC
TRBV19,.,TRBJ1-4,14,TRBD1,CASRGTGGSEKLFF,TGTGCCAGCCGGGGGACAGGGGGCTCGGAAAAACTGTTTTTT
TRBV7-3,.,TRBJ2-1,14,.,CASSPDQARNEQFF,TGTGCCAGCAGCCCCGATCAGGCCCGGAATGAGCAGTTCTTC
TRBV7-2,.,TRBJ2-5,14,TRBD1,CASSSIQGVETQYF,TGTGCCAGCAGCAGTATTCAGGGGGTAGAGACCCAGTACTTC
TRBV16,.,TRBJ1-5,14,.,CASSQSERDQPQHF,TGTGCCAGCAGCCAATCTGAGAGGGATCAGCCCCAGCATTTT
TRBV4-3,.,TRBJ2-7,19,TRBD2,CASSQDRLAGASNPYEQYF,TGCGCCAGCAGCCAAGATCGCCTAGCGGGAGCGTCAAATCCCTACGAGCAGTACTTC
TRBV11-2,.,TRBJ2-7,13,.,CASRPTSVYEQYF,TGTGCCAGCAGACCAACTTCTGTTTACGAGCAGTACTTC
TRBV6-1,.,TRBJ1-1,13,.,CASSEARGGEAFF,TGTGCCAGCAGTGAAGCCAGAGGGGGGGAGGCTTTCTTT
TRBV6-5,few,TRBJ2-7,14,.,CASSWAGRSYEQYF,TGTGCCAGCAGTTGGGCAGGAAGAAGCTACGAGCAGTACTTC
TRBV4-3,few,TRBJ1-1,13,.,CASSHLGDTEAFF,TGCGCCAGCAGCCACCTCGGGGACACTGAAGCTTTCTTT
TRBV28,.,TRBJ2-2,14,.,CASLEGADTGELFF,TGTGCCAGCCTGGAGGGGGCCGACACCGGGGAGCTGTTTTTT
TRBV30,few,TRBJ1-1,13,TRBD1,CAWIRDRATEAFF,TGTGCCTGGATACGGGACAGGGCTACTGAAGCTTTCTTT